The next 3 T cell receptor beta chains were all read from a single sample in a study of T cell responses to AZD1222 COVID-19 vaccine. The protocol was immunoSEQ multiplex PCR, while the TCRdb copy is restricted to in-frame clones and leaves out a portion. This table holds some 170,000 clones, about nine tenths found once. The sample was peripheral blood, taken 28 days after the second dose of the MenACWY control vaccine. All receptors derive from an adult who received the MenACWY meningococcal vaccine as a control.

The chain recombines TRBV16 with TRBJ1-4; D perhaps matches TRBD1 (6 bases). Germline values: CDR1 KGHSY, CDR2 FQNENV. The ends were cut back, 2 bases at V and 0 bases at J, with 22 bases in the middle. The CDR3 totals 20 residues. The CDR3 spells CASSQTVETGIDATNEKLFF. The CDR3 coding sequence is TGTGCCAGCAGCCAAACCGTTGAGACAGGAATCGATGCAACTAATGAAAAACTGTTTTTT.

The J gene is TRBJ2-2, the V gene TRBV4-1; D tentatively fits TRBD1 or TRBD2 (5 bases each). Germline V gene lookup returns CDR1 MGHRA and CDR2 YSYEKL. This CDR3 has 13 amino acids. The ends were cut back, 4 bases at V and 5 bases at J, with 8 bases in the middle. CDR3 DNA: TGCGCCAGCAGCCCCAGGGAGACCGGGGAGCTGTTTTTT. Its translation: CASSPRETGELFF.

The V call is TRBV27, the J call TRBJ2-6; possible D gene TRBD1, 5 bases. The ends were cut back, 5 bases at V and 0 bases at J, with 17 bases in the middle. Germline V gene data show CDR1 as MNHEY and CDR2 as SMNVEV (reference sequence). This CDR3 has 18 amino acids. The CDR3 DNA sequence: TGTGCCAGCAGTAGACAGCTGCTACCTTACTCTGGGGCCAACGTCCTGACTTTC. It encodes CASSRQLLPYSGANVLTF.